This T cell receptor (beta chain) was retrieved from a study of control samples from healthy donors and cancer patients. TCRdb keeps only in-frame clones here, not all; method: immunoSEQ multiplex PCR. There are about 150,000 clones in the sample; 85% to 95% occur only once, and 14% lies in the top ten. The CDR3 is 15 residues long. CDR1 and CDR2 (germline): SGDLS, YYNGEE. Between the trimmed V and J ends, which lost 0 bases and 2 bases, there was a span of 11 bases. Only one count was recorded for this clone. Sequencing was done on a sample of PBMCs. The V gene is TRBV9, the J gene TRBJ2-5; possible D gene TRBD1, 5 bases. This sequence was found in a man aged 55 to 69 with colorectal cancer. CDR3 sequence reads: CASSVAGRQQETQYF. CDR3 in DNA: TGTGCCAGCAGCGTAGCCGGGCGACAGCAAGAGACCCAGTACTTC. The complete variable domain, with remaining parts taken from reference TRBV9 and TRBJ2-5, reads DSGVTQTPKHLITATGQRVTLRCSPRSGDLSVYWYQQSLDQGLQFLIQYYNGEERAKGNILERFSAQQFPDLHSELNLSSLELGDSALYFCASSVAGRQQETQYFGPGTRLLVL.